This T cell receptor (beta chain) was observed in a study of blood T cells in healthy people across ages. The study, taken as a whole, reports: Long-lived and aged donors differed, with more naive CD4+ cells and higher diversity in the long-lived.

Trimming cost V 4 bases and J 2 bases; bases outside gene matches: 11. The CDR3 has 16 amino acids. Germline V gene sequence: CDR1 SQVTM, CDR2 ANQGSEA. A J-beta primer mix and a sample-barcoded 5' primer were used in a second PCR of about 7 to 12 cycles. CDR3-containing paired-end reads numbered at least 2.5 million in each sample. TCRdb independently ran MiXCR on the 5' RACE reads; one entry per CDR3 protein. The table has about 900,000 distinct CDR3 sequences, roughly 52% seen once; the top ten hold roughly 13%. A word on this clonotype: Antigen: not known.

Every donor contributed roughly 11 milliliters of peripheral blood by blood draw. The study isolated at least 7 million PBMCs from each sample. The sequenced sample consisted of blood. This sequence joins TRBV29-1 and TRBJ1-3; 7 positions agree with TRBD1. The sequence derives from a man aged 30 to 39 in good health. The CDR3 reads CSVAPSTGVAGNTIYF. The CDR3 DNA is TGCAGCGTTGCCCCCTCCACAGGGGTGGCTGGAAACACCATATATTTT.